Shown below are 21 T cell receptor beta chains from a single sample sequenced in a study of molecular identifiers for immune sequencing clone quantification. TCRdb independently ran MiXCR on the PCR reads; one entry per CDR3 protein. The sample contains 62,000 or so distinct CDR3 sequences, 15% to 20% of which appear only once. Sequencing was performed on naive CD8+ T cells from blood, with Jurkat cell RNA spiked in. Described subset: FACS-sorted CD8+CD4-CCR7+CD45RA+ naive T cells. These receptors were obtained from a human donor in good health. Some libraries in this study had Jurkat cell RNA spiked in.

This clonotype was counted only a few times. This chain uses TRBV12-3 or TRBV12-4 with TRBJ2-7; the match to TRBD2 covers 9 bases. Germline trimming cut 4 bases from V and 2 bases from J; bases unmatched to any gene: 3. This CDR3 has 14 amino acids. The CDR3 is CASSSASGTYEQYF. CDR3 DNA sequence: TGTGCCAGCAGTTCGGCTAGCGGGACCTACGAGCAGTACTTC.

Turning to this clonotype: Being one base from a much bigger clone, this may be a read error. The final CDR3 position lacks the conserved phenylalanine or tryptophan, pointing to a likely read error. V is TRBV5-6 and J is TRBJ1-5, with TRBD1 matching 9 bases. Trimming at V came to 1 base and at J to 4 bases, leaving 6 bases not matched to a gene. The CDR3 extends over 16 amino acids. CDR1 and CDR2 (germline): SGHDT, YYEEEE. CDR3 DNA sequence: TGTGCCAGCAGCTTGCCCGGGACAGGGAAAAATCAGCCCCAGCATTAT. Translating it yields CASSLPGTGKNQPQHY.

This clonotype has more than one count but fewer than ten. V is TRBV7-9 and J is TRBJ1-4, with D possibly TRBD1 on 6 matching bases. V lost 1 base and J 5 bases, leaving 8 bases between the germline ends. Germline V lookup: CDR1 SEHNR, CDR2 FQNEAQ (reference sequence). The CDR3 length is 14 residues. CDR3 nucleotide sequence: TGTGCCAGCAGCTTAGTAGGGGGGAATGAAAAACTGTTTTTT. This encodes CASSLVGGNEKLFF.

This clonotype came up many times. The J gene is TRBJ2-7, the V gene TRBV24-1; no definite D call. Trimming pared 9 bases from V and 3 bases from J, leaving 11 bases between. This CDR3 contains 12 residues. Per germline, CDR1 KGHDR and CDR2 SFDVKD. The CDR3 DNA follows: TGTGCCACCCAAGGACGGAACTACGAGCAGTACTTC. This translates into CATQGRNYEQYF.

About this clonotype itself: A much more abundant neighbour one base away suggests this may be a read error. V gene TRBV28 combines with J gene TRBJ2-7, with 10 bases aligning to TRBD2. Germline CDR1 reads MDHEN; CDR2 reads SYDVKM. The CDR3 totals 14 residues. In nucleotides, the CDR3 is TGTGCCAGTCTACCGGGGGTAGCGGGAGGCGAGCGGTACTTC. Translation: CASLPGVAGGERYF.

Of note for this clonotype: This may be a read error: a much more frequent sequence differs by one nucleotide. The V and J genes are TRBV7-9 and TRBJ2-2, with 10 bases identical to TRBD2. The germline CDR1 and CDR2 sequences are SEHNR and FQNEAQ (reference sequence). CDR3 length: 16 residues. CDR3 DNA sequence: TGTGCCAGCAGCTTAACTCTAGCGGGAGAAGCTGGGGGGCTGTTTTTT. It yields the protein CASSLTLAGEAGGLFF.

This clonotype occurred many times. The chain joins TRBV27 to TRBJ2-2, with no clear D. The germline V gene encodes CDR1 MNHEY and CDR2 SMNVEV (reference sequence). CDR3 length: 15 residues. Trimming cost V 5 bases and J 1 base, with 11 bases left between them. CDR3 region: CASSVLLENTGELFF. As DNA, the CDR3 is TGTGCCAGCAGTGTACTGCTTGAGAACACCGGGGAGCTGTTTTTT.

Many counts were recorded for this clonotype. V gene TRBV6-6 combines with J gene TRBJ2-7; D gene ambiguous. This CDR3 is built from 19 residues. Germline CDR1 is MNHNY and CDR2 is SVGAGI (reference sequence). Trimming cost V 0 bases and J 0 bases, with 21 bases left between them. For the CDR3, the DNA is TGTGCCAGCAGTTACTCCCCCTACCCTACCCTCCTTAGCTCCTACGAGCAGTACTTC. It encodes CASSYSPYPTLLSSYEQYF.

This clonotype was found many times. The chain uses TRBV24-1 and TRBJ2-3, with D tentatively TRBD2 (7 bases). Germline CDR1 reads KGHDR; CDR2 reads SFDVKD. The ends were cut back, 3 bases at V and 2 bases at J, with 17 bases in the middle. The CDR3 totals 17 residues. The CDR3 reads CATSDPTRGAYTDTQYF. Written as DNA, the CDR3 is TGTGCCACCAGTGATCCAACTCGGGGGGCCTACACAGATACGCAGTATTTT.

This clonotype was counted at least ten times. The genes are TRBV3-1 and TRBJ2-5, with a tentative D call TRBD2 (6 bases). Germline V gene sequence: CDR1 LGHDT, CDR2 YNNKEL (reference sequence). This CDR3 has 17 amino acids. Trimming shortened V by 0 bases and J by 1 base, and 15 bases separated the two germline ends. The CDR3 reads CASSQDYDRGAQETQYF. As DNA, the CDR3 is TGTGCCAGCAGCCAAGATTACGATCGCGGGGCCCAAGAGACCCAGTACTTC.

This clonotype was seen ten or more times. In nucleotides, the CDR3 is TGTGCCAGCAGTCTGGGGTGGGAAGTCTCTGGAAACACCATATATTTT. Protein: CASSLGWEVSGNTIYF. The chain recombines TRBV28 with TRBJ1-3; D uncertain. The CDR3 loop spans 16 amino acids. Trimming left V 5 bases short and J 0 bases short, with 14 bases between. Germline lookup yields CDR1 MDHEN and CDR2 SYDVKM.

As to this clonotype: Being one base from a much bigger clone, this may be a read error. The chain carries TRBV14 and TRBJ2-7; D might be TRBD1 (5 bases). V was clipped by 4 bases and J by 3 bases, with 13 bases between them. This CDR3 spans 14 amino acids. Germline V lookup: CDR1 SGHDN, CDR2 FVKESK. Here the CDR3 reads CASSRVQGFYEQYF. The DNA for the CDR3 is TGTGCCAGCAGCCGAGTTCAGGGTTTCTACGAGCAGTACTTC. Full variable domain (outside the CDR3, taken from reference TRBV14 and TRBJ2-7): EAGVTQFPSHSVIEKGQTVTLRCDPISGHDNLYWYRRVMGKEIKFLLHFVKESKQDESGMPNNRFLAERTGGTYSTLKVQPAELEDSGVYFCASSRVQGFYEQYFGPGTRLTVT.

This clonotype was counted at least ten times. This chain uses TRBV4-1 with TRBJ2-1; 9 positions agree with TRBD2. Germline-derived CDR1 and CDR2 are MGHRA and YSYEKL. The ends lost 1 base at V and 0 bases at J; junction bases unmatched: 1. This CDR3 is 16 amino acids long. CDR3 in amino acids: CASSQGLAVSYNEQFF. The CDR3 region has the DNA TGCGCCAGCAGCCAAGGACTAGCGGTCTCCTACAATGAGCAGTTCTTC.

The gene calls are TRBV30 and TRBJ2-1, with 7 bases matching TRBD2. This CDR3 spans 14 amino acids. Germline-derived CDR1 and CDR2 are GTSNPN and SVGIG (reference sequence). Trimming removed 5 bases from V and 9 bases from J; junction bases left unmatched: 13. The CDR3 is CAWGGGSEDIEQFF. CDR3 DNA: TGTGCCTGGGGGGGGGGGAGCGAGGACATTGAGCAGTTCTTC.

This clonotype was seen ten or more times. This chain connects TRBV6-2 or TRBV6-3 to TRBJ1-1; D is possibly TRBD1 (5 bases). The ends were cut back, 1 base at V and 11 bases at J, with 14 bases in the middle. This CDR3 region has 13 residues. CDR1 is MNHEY and CDR2 is SVGEGT in the germline V gene. The CDR3 protein is CASSYWGLEEAFF. The DNA for the CDR3 is TGTGCCAGCAGTTACTGGGGGTTGGAGGAGGCTTTCTTT.

As for this clonotype: A much larger clonotype is one base distant, so this may be a read error. This sequence joins TRBV2 and TRBJ2-7; D gene unclear. The CDR3 has 14 residues. Germline values: CDR1 SNHLY, CDR2 FYNNEI. Trimming cost V 8 bases and J 0 bases, with 14 bases left between them. The CDR3 bases are TGTGCCAGCTTCGGCCAGGAGACCTCCTACGAGCAGTACTTC. This gives the protein CASFGQETSYEQYF.

The table lists this clonotype with many counts. The chain combines TRBV14 with TRBJ2-7; D possibly corresponds to TRBD1 (6 bases). The CDR3 has 14 residues. Germline lookup yields CDR1 SGHDN and CDR2 FVKESK. V was shortened by 5 bases and J by 1 base, with 12 bases between the two germline ends. CDR3 in DNA: TGTGCCAGCAGCAGCCGGGACACATCCTACGAGCAGTACTTC. This sequence encodes CASSSRDTSYEQYF.

Many counts were recorded for this clonotype. The chain links TRBV7-6 to TRBJ2-2, with D possibly being TRBD1 (8 bases). This CDR3 comprises 15 residues. The germline V gene encodes CDR1 SGHVS and CDR2 FNYEAQ. Trimming stripped 5 bases from V and 6 bases from J, with 16 bases between. The DNA for the CDR3 is TGTGCCAGCAGCCTGGACAGGGAGGGTGCCGGGGAGCTGTTTTTT. The encoded protein is CASSLDREGAGELFF.

This clonotype was recorded at least ten times. The chain has TRBV7-9 and TRBJ2-1; the D gene could be TRBD1 or TRBD2 (6 bases each). Trimming removed 5 bases from V and 0 bases from J, with 20 bases in between. The length of the CDR3 is 18 residues. In germline, CDR1 is SEHNR, CDR2 FQNEAQ (reference sequence). Written as DNA, the CDR3 is TGTGCCAGCAGCCCACAAGCTGGAGGGGGACACTCCTACAATGAGCAGTTCTTC. Protein sequence: CASSPQAGGGHSYNEQFF.

As for this clonotype: A much larger clone lies a single base off, so this may be a read error. The chain has TRBV6-1 and TRBJ2-3; D is uncertain. Germline assignment: CDR1 MNHNS and CDR2 SASEGT. The CDR3 has 14 residues. V was clipped by 5 bases and J by 4 bases, with 13 bases between them. Here the CDR3 DNA reads TGTGCCAGCAGTAGGCCCAGCAGCGCAGATACGCAGTATTTT. Protein sequence: CASSRPSSADTQYF.

This clonotype was detected ten times or more. The CDR3 spells CASSQLKRDIQYF. The CDR3 nucleotides read TGTGCCAGCAGCCAGTTGAAGAGGGACATTCAGTACTTC. The V call is TRBV14, the J call TRBJ2-4; D possibly corresponds to TRBD2 (5 bases). Trimming pared 3 bases from V and 8 bases from J, leaving 11 bases between. CDR3 size: 13 residues. Germline V gene sequence: CDR1 SGHDN, CDR2 FVKESK.